These 8 T cell receptor beta chains came from one sample sequenced in a study of T cell responses to AZD1222 COVID-19 vaccine. The data were produced by immunoSEQ multiplex PCR, yet TCRdb's version contains in-frame clones alone and is incomplete. The table has some 180,000 clones, 90% to 95% seen once. The sequenced sample was peripheral blood, obtained 28 days after the second AZD1222 dose. The origin of the receptors is an adult who received the AZD1222 COVID-19 vaccine.

This chain joins TRBV6-2 or TRBV6-3 and TRBJ2-7; no definite D call. The CDR3 covers 12 residues. V dropped 5 bases and J dropped 7 bases, with 12 bases sitting between them. From germline, CDR1 is MNHEY and CDR2 SVGEGT. Here the CDR3 DNA reads TGTGCCAGCAGTCCCTCCTTGGCGGAGCAGTACTTC. This translates into CASSPSLAEQYF.

This clone came up once. V and J are TRBV28 and TRBJ1-4, with 7 bases lining up with TRBD1. Germline CDR1 MDHEN, CDR2 SYDVKM. The CDR3 sequence is 14 residues long. J was trimmed by 6 bases and V by 2 bases; bases with no gene match: 3. The CDR3 loop reads CASSLPGGDEKLFF. CDR3 in DNA: TGTGCCAGCAGTTTACCAGGGGGAGATGAAAAACTGTTTTTT.

The chain has TRBV7-2 and TRBJ1-1; D may be TRBD1 (6 bases). The germline gives CDR1 SGHTA, CDR2 FQGNSA. The CDR3 spans 13 residues. V was trimmed by 5 bases and J by 5 bases, leaving 12 bases between them. This chain's CDR3 is CASSRQERTEAFF. CDR3 nucleotides: TGTGCCAGCAGCCGACAGGAGAGAACTGAAGCTTTCTTT.

A note on this clone: At one end the junction does not follow the germline gene, possibly because of a read error. Other nucleotide sequences from this sample produce the same CDR3. The chain employs TRBV28 and TRBJ2-5; no clear D. Germline V gene data show CDR1 as MDHEN and CDR2 as SYDVKM. The CDR3 totals 11 residues. The DNA for the CDR3 is TGTGCCAGCCTTCGGGTTGAGACCCAATACTTC. Amino acid sequence: CASLRVETQYF.

The gene calls are TRBV7-3 and TRBJ2-6, with D maybe TRBD1 (6 bases). Per germline, CDR1 SGHTA and CDR2 FQGTGA. Trimming cost V 5 bases and J 4 bases, with 15 bases left between them. The CDR3 loop spans 16 amino acids. Here the CDR3 reads CASSPQGGSGANVLTF. CDR3 DNA: TGTGCCAGCAGCCCCCAAGGGGGATCCGGGGCCAACGTCCTGACTTTC.

The chain links TRBV19 to TRBJ2-3; 7 positions match TRBD1. Germline CDR1 and CDR2: LNHDA and SQIVND (reference sequence). Trimming took 4 bases from V and 0 from J; bases not matched to a gene: 13. The CDR3 consists of 18 residues. The CDR3 DNA reads as TGTGCCAGTAGTACCCAGGGGGACGCGGACACTAGCACAGATACGCAGTATTTT. Its protein product is CASSTQGDADTSTDTQYF.

This chain uses TRBV5-1 with TRBJ1-4; 9 positions match TRBD1. Germline values: CDR1 SGHRS, CDR2 YFSETQ. The CDR3 sequence is 14 residues long. The J segment lost 8 bases and the V segment lost 0 bases, leaving 2 bases of the junction unmatched. CDR3 coding DNA: TGCGCCAGCAGCTTGGGACAGGGGGAGGAAAAACTGTTTTTT. Its protein is CASSLGQGEEKLFF.

The chain joins TRBV5-8 to TRBJ2-5; D not resolved. Germline loops: CDR1 SGHTS, CDR2 YDEGEE. CDR3 length: 9 amino acids. Between the trimmed V and J ends, which lost 6 bases and 6 bases, there was a span of 3 bases. The CDR3 reads CASTKTQYF. The CDR3 DNA reads TGTGCCAGCACCAAGACCCAGTACTTC.